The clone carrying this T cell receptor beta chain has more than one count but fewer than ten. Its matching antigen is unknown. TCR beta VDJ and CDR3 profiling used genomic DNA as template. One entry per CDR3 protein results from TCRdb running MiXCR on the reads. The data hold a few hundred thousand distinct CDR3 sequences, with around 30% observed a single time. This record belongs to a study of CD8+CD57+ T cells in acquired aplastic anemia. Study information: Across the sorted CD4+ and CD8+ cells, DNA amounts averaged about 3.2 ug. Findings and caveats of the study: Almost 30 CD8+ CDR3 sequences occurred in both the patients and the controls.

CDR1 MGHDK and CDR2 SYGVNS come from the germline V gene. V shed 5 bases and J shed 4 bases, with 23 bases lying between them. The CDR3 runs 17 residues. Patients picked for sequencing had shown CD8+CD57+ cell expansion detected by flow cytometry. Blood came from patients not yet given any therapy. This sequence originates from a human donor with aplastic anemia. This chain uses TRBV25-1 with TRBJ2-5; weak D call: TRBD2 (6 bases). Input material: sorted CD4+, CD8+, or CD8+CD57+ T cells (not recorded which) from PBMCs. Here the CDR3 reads CASSYSGTGEVLETQYF. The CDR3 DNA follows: TGTGCCAGCAGTTACTCTGGGACGGGAGAGGTATTAGAGACCCAGTACTTC.